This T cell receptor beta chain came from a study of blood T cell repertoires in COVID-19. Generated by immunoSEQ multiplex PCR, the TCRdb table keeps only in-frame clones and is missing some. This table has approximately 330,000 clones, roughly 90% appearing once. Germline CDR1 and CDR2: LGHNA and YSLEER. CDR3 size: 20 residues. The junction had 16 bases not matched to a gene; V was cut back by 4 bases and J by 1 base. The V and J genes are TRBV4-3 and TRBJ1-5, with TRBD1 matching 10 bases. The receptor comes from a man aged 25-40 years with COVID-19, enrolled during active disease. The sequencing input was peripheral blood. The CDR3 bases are TGCGCCAGCAGCCCGGCAGTGGGGACAGGGGAGTTTTGGAGCAATCAGCCCCAGCATTTT. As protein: CASSPAVGTGEFWSNQPQHF.